Described below is a single T cell receptor beta chain sequence and its context. A read error may produce the germline difference seen at one junction end. The record originates from a study of T cells in Graves' hyperthyroidism and ophthalmopathy. Amplification of TCR beta CDR3 regions used RNA as the template. Primed by the HTBI set, a first-round RT-PCR was run on the TCR CDR3. Using its own MiXCR run on the multiplex PCR reads, TCRdb lists one record per CDR3 protein. The repertoire holds hundreds of thousands of distinct CDR3 sequences, over 35% seen once, with approximately 8.7% in the top ten. The CDR3 consists of 13 residues. CDR1 and CDR2 from the germline V gene are SGHAT and FQNNGV.

Sequencing was carried out using blood. The chain employs TRBV11-2 and TRBJ1-5; D is undetermined. The TCR sequence derives from a man aged 18 to 29 with Graves' hyperthyroidism. The CDR3 DNA reads as TGCGCCAGCAGCTCGGCCGAAAATCAGCCCCAGCATTTT. Translation gives CASSSAENQPQHF. Variable domain in full (rest from reference TRBV11-2 and TRBJ1-5): EAGVAQSPRYKIIEKRQSVAFWCNPISGHATLYWYQQILGQGPKLLIQFQNNGVVDDSQLPKDRFSAERLKGVDSTLKIQPAKLEDSAVYLCASSSAENQPQHFGDGTRLSIL.